This TCR beta chain originates from a study of naive and memory T cell subsets. The beta constant-region primer was an equimolar mix of two oligonucleotides covering TRBC1 and TRBC2. An oligonucleotide with the SP2 primer and a 12-nucleotide UMI was ligated to the cDNA 3' end. Nested alpha and beta constant-region primers with the SP2 primer drove four PCR rounds on ligated cDNA. A single record per CDR3 protein comes from TCRdb applying MiXCR to the UMI-ligation and nested PCR reads. The sample yields tens of thousands of distinct CDR3 sequences, less than 15% seen once. With V trimmed by 1 base and J by 4 bases, 13 bases remained unmatched. In germline, CDR1 is LGHDT, CDR2 YNNKEL (reference sequence). The CDR3 contains 18 residues. Overall study results and limits: RNA-based TCR counts may shift with T cell activation and differentiation. In CD4 and CD8 cells, diversity dropped from naive through EMRA.

Judged by abundance, this clonotype is medium-sized. Its specificity is unknown. The TCR comes from a human donor in good health. The specimen was effector memory CD4+ T cells from blood. The subset here: effector memory, CD45RA- CD27-. This sequence joins TRBV3-1 and TRBJ2-5, with 9 bases lining up with TRBD2. DNA for the CDR3: TGTGCCAGCAGCCAAGGCTCGCCTAGCGGGACCTCACTAGAGACCCAGTACTTC. The encoded protein is CASSQGSPSGTSLETQYF.